Listed below are T cell receptor beta chains from one sample, sequenced in a study of cytomegalovirus exposure and HLA in healthy donors. TCRdb's copy holds only in-frame clones and misses some; the assay was immunoSEQ multiplex PCR. The top ten clones hold about 3.5% of a sample with 100,000 to 150,000 clones, 65% to 80% of them seen once. The specimen sequenced was PBMCs. Receptor source: a man under 40 in good health and CMV-seronegative. The CDR3 runs from the conserved cysteine through the conserved F or W. D genes are given only for firm matches. Where a row states a size, it is once, few, many or the class of an expanded clone; other rows omit it.

abundance: .; d_gene: .; j_gene: TRBJ1-5; v_gene: TRBV13; CDR3nt: TGTGCCAGCAGTTACAGGGCCGGCGGGCAGCCCCAGCATTTT; CDR3aa: CASSYRAGGQPQHF
abundance: few; d_gene: TRBD1; j_gene: TRBJ1-5; v_gene: TRBV5-8; CDR3nt: TGTGCCAGCAGCTTGGAATCTTGGGACAGGGAGTCGGGGGGCAATCAGCCCCAGCATTTT; CDR3aa: CASSLESWDRESGGNQPQHF
abundance: .; d_gene: TRBD1; j_gene: TRBJ2-2; v_gene: TRBV10-3; CDR3nt: TGTGCCATCAGTGACGGACAGGCCAACACCGGGGAGCTGTTTTTT; CDR3aa: CAISDGQANTGELFF
abundance: .; d_gene: .; j_gene: TRBJ2-3; v_gene: TRBV7-2; CDR3nt: TGTGCCAGCAGCCTCCGGTTAGCGGAGTCAGATACGCAGTATTTT; CDR3aa: CASSLRLAESDTQYF
abundance: .; d_gene: TRBD2; j_gene: TRBJ2-3; v_gene: TRBV5-5; CDR3nt: TGTGCCAGCAGCGGAGCGGGACCTCAAGATACGCAGTATTTT; CDR3aa: CASSGAGPQDTQYF
abundance: few; d_gene: TRBD1; j_gene: TRBJ2-5; v_gene: TRBV7-2; CDR3nt: TGTGCCAGCAGCTTAGCGAGGGCAGGGGGCACGGAGACCCAGTACTTC; CDR3aa: CASSLARAGGTETQYF
abundance: few; d_gene: .; j_gene: TRBJ1-4; v_gene: TRBV6-5; CDR3nt: TGTGCCAGCAGTAACCCGGCAACTAATGAAAAACTGTTTTTT; CDR3aa: CASSNPATNEKLFF
abundance: .; d_gene: .; j_gene: TRBJ2-7; v_gene: TRBV4-2; CDR3nt: TGTGCCAGCAGCCAAGCGACAGCTACCTACGAGCAGTACTTC; CDR3aa: CASSQATATYEQYF
abundance: .; d_gene: .; j_gene: TRBJ1-2; v_gene: TRBV9; CDR3nt: TGTGCCAGCAGTGGGGGTATAGGGGGGGACTATGGCTACACCTTC; CDR3aa: CASSGGIGGDYGYTF
abundance: .; d_gene: .; j_gene: TRBJ1-5; v_gene: TRBV19; CDR3nt: TGTGCCAGTACGAGGGAGTCCCAGCCCCAGCATTTT; CDR3aa: CASTRESQPQHF
abundance: .; d_gene: .; j_gene: TRBJ1-2; v_gene: TRBV27; CDR3nt: TGTGCCAGCAGTCATCGAGGATCAGGGGATGGCTACACCTTC; CDR3aa: CASSHRGSGDGYTF
abundance: .; d_gene: TRBD1; j_gene: TRBJ1-4; v_gene: TRBV7-9; CDR3nt: TGTGCCAGCAGCGTCATTGGGACAGTGAATGAAAAACTGTTTTTT; CDR3aa: CASSVIGTVNEKLFF
abundance: .; d_gene: .; j_gene: TRBJ2-1; v_gene: TRBV12-2; CDR3nt: TGTGCAAGTCGCTTAGTTTTCGAGGGAGGGCCCGATGAGCAGTTCTTC; CDR3aa: CASRLVFEGGPDEQFF
abundance: .; d_gene: .; j_gene: TRBJ1-4; v_gene: TRBV5-1; CDR3nt: TGCGCCAGCAGCACTAAACCCGGGGAAAAACTGTTTTTT; CDR3aa: CASSTKPGEKLFF
abundance: .; d_gene: .; j_gene: TRBJ2-7; v_gene: TRBV29-1; CDR3nt: TGCAGCGTTGCGGGCAGCCCAGCGGACGAGCAGTACTTC; CDR3aa: CSVAGSPADEQYF
abundance: .; d_gene: .; j_gene: TRBJ2-1; v_gene: TRBV28; CDR3nt: TGTGCCAGCACCCAGAGGTACAATGAGCAGTTCTTC; CDR3aa: CASTQRYNEQFF
abundance: .; d_gene: .; j_gene: TRBJ2-3; v_gene: TRBV9; CDR3nt: TGTGCCAGCAGCGTAGCACGGTCTCGCACAGATACGCAGTATTTT; CDR3aa: CASSVARSRTDTQYF
abundance: .; d_gene: .; j_gene: TRBJ2-5; v_gene: TRBV19; CDR3nt: TGTGCCAGTAGTATAGTCGGGGGTGGCCAGTACTTC; CDR3aa: CASSIVGGGQYF
abundance: .; d_gene: TRBD1; j_gene: TRBJ1-2; v_gene: TRBV5-4; CDR3nt: TGTGCCAGCAGGACAGGGGGTACAGAGAAGTACGGCTACACCTTC; CDR3aa: CASRTGGTEKYGYTF
abundance: .; d_gene: .; j_gene: TRBJ2-1; v_gene: TRBV2; CDR3nt: TGTGCCAGCAGTCCCCGACTAGATCTCAATGAGCAGTTCTTC; CDR3aa: CASSPRLDLNEQFF
abundance: .; d_gene: TRBD1; j_gene: TRBJ2-7; v_gene: TRBV7-9; CDR3nt: TGTGCCAGCAGCTTCTACACAGGGGGACGGGAGCAGTACTTC; CDR3aa: CASSFYTGGREQYF
abundance: .; d_gene: TRBD1; j_gene: TRBJ2-7; v_gene: TRBV10-3; CDR3nt: TGTGCCATCAGGGTCACCGGGACAGGGGGCGCCTACGAGCAGTACTTC; CDR3aa: CAIRVTGTGGAYEQYF
abundance: .; d_gene: .; j_gene: TRBJ1-2; v_gene: TRBV19; CDR3nt: TGTGCCAGTACTAATACAGGCTATGGCTACACCTTC; CDR3aa: CASTNTGYGYTF
abundance: .; d_gene: TRBD2; j_gene: TRBJ2-1; v_gene: TRBV27; CDR3nt: TGTGCCAGCAGTTTAATAGCGGGAGTTGGGGATGAGCAGTTCTTC; CDR3aa: CASSLIAGVGDEQFF
abundance: .; d_gene: TRBD1; j_gene: TRBJ1-5; v_gene: TRBV7-8; CDR3nt: TGTGCCAGCAGCGGCGGGACAGGGAGCAATCAGCCCCAGCATTTT; CDR3aa: CASSGGTGSNQPQHF
abundance: .; d_gene: .; j_gene: TRBJ1-3; v_gene: TRBV30; CDR3nt: TGTGCCTGGAACCATGGGGGGGTAATAAGCTCTGGAAACACCATATATTTT; CDR3aa: CAWNHGGVISSGNTIYF
abundance: .; d_gene: .; j_gene: TRBJ2-7; v_gene: TRBV7-6; CDR3nt: TGTGCCAGCAGCTTGAGGTTATCCTACGAGCAGTACTTC; CDR3aa: CASSLRLSYEQYF
abundance: .; d_gene: .; j_gene: TRBJ2-7; v_gene: TRBV30; CDR3nt: TGTGCCTGGAGTGTACCCAGGCCCTCCTACGAGCAGTACTTC; CDR3aa: CAWSVPRPSYEQYF
abundance: .; d_gene: .; j_gene: TRBJ2-1; v_gene: TRBV7-9; CDR3nt: TGTGCCAGCAGCCTAATTCCAGGGATCTCCTACAATGAGCAGTTCTTC; CDR3aa: CASSLIPGISYNEQFF
abundance: .; d_gene: TRBD2; j_gene: TRBJ2-7; v_gene: TRBV11-1; CDR3nt: TGTGCCAGCAGCTTGCCTAGCGGGGCAAACTACGAGCAGTACTTC; CDR3aa: CASSLPSGANYEQYF
abundance: .; d_gene: .; j_gene: TRBJ1-1; v_gene: TRBV6-5; CDR3nt: TGTGCCAGCAGTCAGGGGTCTGAAGCTTTCTTT; CDR3aa: CASSQGSEAFF
abundance: .; d_gene: .; j_gene: TRBJ2-1; v_gene: TRBV5-1; CDR3nt: TGCGCCAGCAGCTCCCCTAAGGGTATCGGGGACAATGAGCAGTTCTTC; CDR3aa: CASSSPKGIGDNEQFF
abundance: few; d_gene: TRBD1; j_gene: TRBJ1-1; v_gene: TRBV11-2; CDR3nt: TGTGCCAGCAGCCTAAGAGGGGCAGGGGGAATGAACACTGAAGCTTTCTTT; CDR3aa: CASSLRGAGGMNTEAFF
abundance: .; d_gene: TRBD1; j_gene: TRBJ2-7; v_gene: TRBV15; CDR3nt: TGTGCCACCACTGCGGACAGGGGAAACTACGAGCAGTACTTC; CDR3aa: CATTADRGNYEQYF
abundance: .; d_gene: .; j_gene: TRBJ2-1; v_gene: TRBV6-1; CDR3nt: TGTGCCAGCAGTCTACTTGACTCCTACAATGAGCAGTTCTTC; CDR3aa: CASSLLDSYNEQFF
abundance: few; d_gene: .; j_gene: TRBJ2-7; v_gene: TRBV19; CDR3nt: TGTGCCAGTAGTATGGGCCGGGGTTCCCTCTACGAGCAGTACTTC; CDR3aa: CASSMGRGSLYEQYF
abundance: .; d_gene: .; j_gene: TRBJ2-1; v_gene: TRBV7-8; CDR3nt: TGTGCCAGCAGCTTAAGTAGAGGAAATGAGCAGTTCTTC; CDR3aa: CASSLSRGNEQFF
abundance: .; d_gene: TRBD1; j_gene: TRBJ1-5; v_gene: TRBV10-3; CDR3nt: TGTGCCAGCGGGACAGGGGGCTTTCAGCCCCAGCATTTT; CDR3aa: CASGTGGFQPQHF
abundance: .; d_gene: .; j_gene: TRBJ1-3; v_gene: TRBV6-4; CDR3nt: TGTGCCAGCAGTGACTCGAAATACTCCTCTGGAAACACCATATATTTT; CDR3aa: CASSDSKYSSGNTIYF
abundance: .; d_gene: TRBD1; j_gene: TRBJ2-7; v_gene: TRBV30; CDR3nt: TGTGCCTGGAGTGTCATCCGGGACAGGGGGACCTACGAGCAGTACTTC; CDR3aa: CAWSVIRDRGTYEQYF
abundance: .; d_gene: TRBD2; j_gene: TRBJ2-1; v_gene: TRBV4-3; CDR3nt: TGCGCCAGCAGCCTTCGGACTAGCGGGGGGGCCGTCAATGAGCAGTTCTTC; CDR3aa: CASSLRTSGGAVNEQFF
abundance: .; d_gene: .; j_gene: TRBJ2-7; v_gene: TRBV7-2; CDR3nt: TGTGCCAGCAGCCTCATGCGCTACGAGCAGTACTTC; CDR3aa: CASSLMRYEQYF
abundance: .; d_gene: TRBD2; j_gene: TRBJ2-3; v_gene: TRBV12-5; CDR3nt: TGTGCTAGTGGTTTGGGCGGGGGGGCGGCAGATACGCAGTATTTT; CDR3aa: CASGLGGGAADTQYF
abundance: .; d_gene: TRBD1; j_gene: TRBJ2-2; v_gene: TRBV19; CDR3nt: TGTGCCAGTAGCCTGGACAGGGTCGGTTTAACCGGGGAGCTGTTTTTT; CDR3aa: CASSLDRVGLTGELFF
abundance: few; d_gene: .; j_gene: TRBJ1-2; v_gene: TRBV5-1; CDR3nt: TGCGCCAGCAGCTTGGGACTAGGTCGGGGGGGCGCGGACTATGGCTACACCTTC; CDR3aa: CASSLGLGRGGADYGYTF
abundance: .; d_gene: TRBD1; j_gene: TRBJ2-6; v_gene: TRBV9; CDR3nt: TGTGCCAGCAGCGCCCCAGGGGGCGAGTCCGGGGCCAACGTCCTGACTTTC; CDR3aa: CASSAPGGESGANVLTF
abundance: .; d_gene: .; j_gene: TRBJ2-2; v_gene: TRBV18; CDR3nt: TGTGCCAGCTCACCAACGGTCAACACCGGGGAGCTGTTTTTT; CDR3aa: CASSPTVNTGELFF
abundance: .; d_gene: .; j_gene: TRBJ1-4; v_gene: TRBV11-2; CDR3nt: TGTGCCAGCAGCTTACTACAGAATGAAAAACTGTTTTTT; CDR3aa: CASSLLQNEKLFF
abundance: .; d_gene: TRBD1; j_gene: TRBJ1-3; v_gene: TRBV4-3; CDR3nt: TGCGCCAGCAGCCAAGATACAGGGGGAGTTGGAAACACCATATATTTT; CDR3aa: CASSQDTGGVGNTIYF
abundance: .; d_gene: TRBD1; j_gene: TRBJ1-2; v_gene: TRBV10-3; CDR3nt: TGTGCCATCAGTGAGGCCAGGGGGACAGGGATTAACTATGGCTACACCTTC; CDR3aa: CAISEARGTGINYGYTF
abundance: few; d_gene: TRBD2; j_gene: TRBJ2-7; v_gene: TRBV15; CDR3nt: TGTGCCACCAGCCCCTTGGGACTAGGCTCCTACGAGCAGTACTTC; CDR3aa: CATSPLGLGSYEQYF
abundance: once; d_gene: .; j_gene: TRBJ2-7; v_gene: TRBV19; CDR3nt: TGTGCCTCGTTGGGGGCCGCTAACGAGCAGTACTTC; CDR3aa: CASLGAANEQYF
abundance: .; d_gene: .; j_gene: TRBJ2-7; v_gene: TRBV28; CDR3nt: TGTGCCAGCAAGGGGGGAGGGAGCTCCTACGAGCAGTACTTC; CDR3aa: CASKGGGSSYEQYF
abundance: .; d_gene: TRBD2; j_gene: TRBJ2-7; v_gene: TRBV10-3; CDR3nt: TGTGCCTCGAACCTGGGACTAGCGGGATACGAGCAGTACTTC; CDR3aa: CASNLGLAGYEQYF
abundance: few; d_gene: .; j_gene: TRBJ1-1; v_gene: TRBV6-6; CDR3nt: TGTGCCAGCAGTGTCCCTTCGGAGGCTTTCTTT; CDR3aa: CASSVPSEAFF